Sequencing of this TCR beta chain was carried out in a study of spatial heterogeneity in lung cancer. MiXCR was run by TCRdb on the 5' RACE reads, yielding one entry per CDR3 protein. The data show around 32,000 distinct CDR3 sequences, with roughly 10% seen just once and roughly 29% held by the top ten. This clonotype was counted ten times or more. This sample's time point: blood at routine non-recurrence follow-up after resection. Whole RNA from tumor, nontumor lung or frozen PBMC was sequenced unsorted. V lost 4 bases and J 0 bases, leaving 6 bases between the germline ends. This CDR3 is 13 amino acids long. The germline CDR1 and CDR2 sequences are SGDLS and YYNGEE.

The clonotype comes from a female donor with early-stage non-small cell lung cancer. The V gene is TRBV9, the J gene TRBJ2-3; weak D call: TRBD2 (5 bases). Sample: PBMCs, taken at follow-up. In DNA, the CDR3 is TGTGCCAGCAGCCCGGGAAGCACAGATACGCAGTATTTT. As protein: CASSPGSTDTQYF.